A single sample gave rise to the 9 T cell receptor beta chains below, sequenced in a study of OX40 agonist ivuxolimab in advanced cancers. Clones were read by immunoSEQ multiplex PCR, and TCRdb kept only the in-frame ones, dropping some. The data contain some 66,000 clones, 80% to 85% of them singletons. The starting material was CD4+ or CD8+ T cells sorted from blood, obtained in a trial of the OX40 agonist ivuxolimab. The receptor source for this set is an adult with an advanced solid tumor such as melanoma, head and neck, liver or kidney cancer.

The rearrangement joins TRBV7-7 to TRBJ2-1; no firm D call. This CDR3 has 14 amino acids. Germline-derived CDR1 and CDR2 are SSHAT and FNYEAQ (reference sequence). Trimming took off 0 bases at V and 10 bases at J, with 13 bases between the two ends. The CDR3: CASSLASTLGEQFF. For the CDR3, the DNA is TGTGCCAGCAGCTTAGCCTCAACCTTGGGGGAGCAGTTCTTC. The whole variable domain, filled in from reference TRBV7-7 and TRBJ2-1, reads GAGVSQSPRYKVTKRGQDVTLRCDPISSHATLYWYQQALGQGPEFLTYFNYEAQPDKSGLPSDRFSAERPEGSISTLTIQRTEQRDSAMYRCASSLASTLGEQFFGPGTRLTVL.

V usage is TRBV29-1 and J usage is TRBJ2-3; D remains unclear. The CDR3 has 12 residues. Germline V gene data show CDR1 as SQVTM and CDR2 as ANQGSEA. V lost 4 bases and J lost 5, with 10 bases in between. CDR3 protein: CSVGIQQDTQYF. The CDR3 region has the DNA TGCAGCGTTGGCATTCAACAAGATACGCAGTATTTT.

This rearrangement joins TRBV5-5 to TRBJ2-3, with 9 bases that match TRBD2. There are 16 residues in the CDR3. V gave up 4 bases and J gave up 3 bases; unmatched junction bases: 9. The germline gives CDR1 SGHKS, CDR2 YYEKEE (reference sequence). CDR3 in amino acids: CASSLLSGSGTDTQYF. CDR3 nucleotide sequence: TGTGCCAGCAGCCTCCTTAGCGGGAGTGGGACAGATACGCAGTATTTT.

The genes are TRBV6-5 and TRBJ2-2, with 8 nucleotides matching TRBD1. V shed 6 bases and J 5 bases; nucleotides not matched to a gene: 5. There are 14 residues in the CDR3. Germline V gene sequence: CDR1 MNHEY, CDR2 SVGAGI. The CDR3 DNA reads as TGTGCCAGCAGAGCAGGGGGCGGGACCGGGGAGCTGTTTTTT. This codes for CASRAGGGTGELFF.

This chain connects TRBV4-3 to TRBJ2-1, with D uncertain. V was shortened by 0 bases and J by 15 bases, with 15 bases between the two germline ends. The CDR3 is 13 residues long. Germline assignment: CDR1 LGHNA and CDR2 YSLEER. Written as DNA, the CDR3 is TGCGCCAGCAGCCAAGACGGCCGTACCGCGACGTTCTTC. Translation gives CASSQDGRTATFF.

The J gene is TRBJ1-4, the V gene TRBV25-1; D is perhaps TRBD1 (6 bases). The germline gives CDR1 MGHDK, CDR2 SYGVNS. The CDR3 spans 15 residues. V shed 3 bases and J shed 5 bases, with 13 bases lying between them. CDR3 bases: TGTGCCAGCAGTGATTCCAGGGGCTCGAATGAAAAACTGTTTTTT. Encoded protein: CASSDSRGSNEKLFF.

For the CDR3, the DNA is TGCGCCAGCAGCCAAGGAGTGGGACAGGGGGATGAAAAACTGTTTTTT. Its protein is CASSQGVGQGDEKLFF. The chain carries TRBV4-3 and TRBJ1-4; 11 nucleotides line up with TRBD1. Unmatched junction bases numbered 4, after V lost 1 base and J lost 6 bases. This CDR3 is built from 16 residues. From germline, CDR1 is LGHNA and CDR2 YSLEER.

This CDR3 reads CASSLVGGDTYEQYF. DNA of the CDR3: TGCGCCAGCAGCCTGGTGGGGGGGGACACCTACGAGCAGTACTTC. V gene TRBV4-3 combines with J gene TRBJ2-7; maybe TRBD2 (7 bases). The CDR3 is 15 amino acids. Per germline, CDR1 LGHNA and CDR2 YSLEER. Trimming took 4 bases from V and 2 from J, leaving 15 bases between them.

J is TRBJ1-4 and V is TRBV5-4, with TRBD1 as a possible D gene (6 bases). The germline CDR1 and CDR2 sequences are SGHNT and YYREEE (reference sequence). This CDR3 spans 16 amino acids. Trimming removed 4 bases from V and 4 bases from J, with 17 bases in between. The chain's CDR3 is CASSRWGAAGNEKLFF. The CDR3 bases are TGTGCCAGCAGCCGGTGGGGGGCTGCGGGTAATGAAAAACTGTTTTTT.